The rows below give T cell receptor beta chains drawn from one sample of a study of cytomegalovirus exposure and HLA in healthy donors. TCRdb's table, derived via immunoSEQ multiplex PCR, lists solely in-frame clones and lacks some. The table records about 170,000 clones, about 80% of them present only once. The specimen sequenced was PBMCs. These receptors were collected from a man in his forties or fifties in good health and CMV-seropositive. CDR3s include the opening cysteine and the closing phenylalanine or tryptophan. The order of the fields is J gene, clone size, D gene, V gene, CDR3 DNA, CDR3 protein. A D gene is named only where the DNA matches it firmly. Clone size is shown for a subset of rows, as once, few, many or a class of expanded clone.

J: TRBJ2-7
size: .
D: TRBD1
V: TRBV15
DNA: TGTGCCACCAGCAGAGTAGGGACAGGGGACTACGAGCAGTACTTC
CDR3: CATSRVGTGDYEQYF

J: TRBJ2-7
size: .
D: TRBD1
V: TRBV10-3
DNA: TGTGCCATCAGTGAGTGGGGACAGGGCCTCTACGAGCAGTACTTC
CDR3: CAISEWGQGLYEQYF

J: TRBJ1-5
size: .
D: .
V: TRBV6-1
DNA: TGTGCCAGCAGTAAGGGGCCGTCTGCAGGTCAGCCCCAGCATTTT
CDR3: CASSKGPSAGQPQHF

J: TRBJ1-2
size: .
D: TRBD1
V: TRBV28
DNA: TGTGCCAGTTGGGGGCGGACAGGGAACTATGGCTACACCTTC
CDR3: CASWGRTGNYGYTF

J: TRBJ2-7
size: .
D: TRBD1
V: TRBV27
DNA: TGTGCCAGCAGTCTCTGGACAGGGGGACACGAGCAGTACTTC
CDR3: CASSLWTGGHEQYF

J: TRBJ2-2
size: .
D: .
V: TRBV27
DNA: TGTGCCAGCGGGCCACCCGCGGGGAAAAGCGGGTCTGCCACCGGGGAGCTGTTTTTT
CDR3: CASGPPAGKSGSATGELFF

J: TRBJ2-7
size: .
D: TRBD2
V: TRBV5-1
DNA: TGCGCCAGCAGCTTCAGCGGGAGTGCCTACGAGCAGTACTTC
CDR3: CASSFSGSAYEQYF

J: TRBJ2-1
size: few
D: .
V: TRBV10-2
DNA: TGCGCCAGCAGTTGGGCCGGCGGGGATGAGCAGTTCTTC
CDR3: CASSWAGGDEQFF

J: TRBJ1-2
size: few
D: .
V: TRBV6-5
DNA: TGTGCCAGCAGTTACTCCAGGGGCTATGGCTACACCTTC
CDR3: CASSYSRGYGYTF

J: TRBJ1-3
size: .
D: .
V: TRBV19
DNA: TGTGCCAGCAGCGGGCTGGTTAACTCTGGAAACACCATATATTTT
CDR3: CASSGLVNSGNTIYF

J: TRBJ2-3
size: few
D: .
V: TRBV11-2
DNA: TGTGCCAGCAGCGCCCAGGCCACCCCCGGAGATACGCAGTATTTT
CDR3: CASSAQATPGDTQYF

J: TRBJ1-6
size: .
D: TRBD1
V: TRBV19
DNA: TGTGCCAGTAGATTGGGACAGAGGAATTCACCCCTCCACTTT
CDR3: CASRLGQRNSPLHF

J: TRBJ1-6
size: few
D: .
V: TRBV7-3
DNA: TGTGCCAGCAGCTTAAACACAGCCTATAATTCACCCCTCCACTTT
CDR3: CASSLNTAYNSPLHF

J: TRBJ2-5
size: .
D: .
V: TRBV5-6
DNA: TGTGCCAGCAGCTTGGTAGCTAGCGCACAAGAGACCCAGTACTTC
CDR3: CASSLVASAQETQYF

J: TRBJ2-7
size: few
D: .
V: TRBV5-1
DNA: TGCGCCAGCAGCTTCAGACTGAACCCTTTCCACGAGCAGTACTTC
CDR3: CASSFRLNPFHEQYF

J: TRBJ1-1
size: .
D: .
V: TRBV19
DNA: TGTGCCAGTAGTCTCCCGAGGGAGAACACTGAAGCTTTCTTT
CDR3: CASSLPRENTEAFF

J: TRBJ1-1
size: .
D: .
V: TRBV11-3
DNA: TGTGCCAGCAGCTTAGAGGGCAGGGGCCATGAAGCTTTCTTT
CDR3: CASSLEGRGHEAFF

J: TRBJ2-1
size: once
D: TRBD2
V: TRBV19
DNA: TGTGCCAGTAGGCCCAGCGGGAGGGCCAGTGAGCAGTTCTTC
CDR3: CASRPSGRASEQFF

J: TRBJ1-2
size: .
D: TRBD1
V: TRBV6-5
DNA: TGTGCCAGCAGTACCGGGACAGGGATCTATGGCTACACCTTC
CDR3: CASSTGTGIYGYTF

J: TRBJ2-7
size: .
D: .
V: TRBV18
DNA: TGTGCCAGCTCACCAACCAGGGCATCCTACGAGCAGTACTTC
CDR3: CASSPTRASYEQYF

J: TRBJ2-3
size: once
D: TRBD1
V: TRBV15
DNA: TGTGCCACCAAGCCGGGACAGGTCACAGATACGCAGTATTTT
CDR3: CATKPGQVTDTQYF